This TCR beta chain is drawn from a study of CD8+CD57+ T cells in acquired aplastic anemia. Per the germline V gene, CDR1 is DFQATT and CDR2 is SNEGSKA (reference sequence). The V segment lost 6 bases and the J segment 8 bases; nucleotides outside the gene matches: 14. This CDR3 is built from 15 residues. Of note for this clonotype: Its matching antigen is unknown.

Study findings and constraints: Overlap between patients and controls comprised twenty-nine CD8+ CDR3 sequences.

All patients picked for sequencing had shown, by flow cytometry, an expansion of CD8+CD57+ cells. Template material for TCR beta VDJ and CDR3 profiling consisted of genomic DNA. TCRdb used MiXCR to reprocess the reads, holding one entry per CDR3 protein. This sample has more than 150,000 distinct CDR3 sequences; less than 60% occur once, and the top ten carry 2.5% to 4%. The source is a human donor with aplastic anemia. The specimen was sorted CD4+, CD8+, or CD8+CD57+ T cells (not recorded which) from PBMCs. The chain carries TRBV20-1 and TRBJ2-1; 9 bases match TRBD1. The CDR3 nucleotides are TGCAGTGCCATGACAGGGGGTATATCGAGTGATGAGCAGTTCTTC. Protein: CSAMTGGISSDEQFF.